The TCR beta chain under discussion was sequenced for a study of blood T cell repertoires in COVID-19. Looking at the study overall: Samples taken during acute and convalescent COVID-19 were collected in the United States, Italy and Spain.

Original methodology: Amplification of reference gene primers was used by the study to estimate nucleated cell counts. Using immunoSEQ multiplex PCR, the repertoire was profiled, and TCRdb retains in-frame clones only, with some absent. That table is the source of V, J and clone size, and D and trimming were worked out from the DNA. The sample comprises about 190,000 clones, around nine tenths of which are singletons, and approximately 0.93% rests with the top ten. CDR3 size: 15 residues. The germline CDR1 and CDR2 sequences are SGDLS and YYNGEE. V shed 5 bases and J 8 bases; nucleotides not matched to a gene: 13.

Sequencing input: peripheral blood. This chain links TRBV9 with TRBJ2-1; 7 bases agree with TRBD2. The sequence was collected from a woman aged 18-29 years who had recovered from COVID-19. The DNA for the CDR3 is TGTGCCAGCAGTAGGGGAGCGGGGATCGTAGATGAGCAGTTCTTC. This encodes CASSRGAGIVDEQFF.